This T cell receptor (beta chain) was retrieved from a study of cytomegalovirus exposure and HLA in healthy donors. Study-wide background: Out of 398 genotyped donors, roughly 78% belonged to the Caucasian-associated ancestry cluster. Findings and limits, study-wide: A classifier reportedly called cytomegalovirus status with high sensitivity and specificity. It was taken for granted in presence/absence analyses that sequencing depth across donors was roughly uniform.

This clone was seen a handful of times. Its antigen remains unidentified. J lost 7 bases, V lost 7 bases, and 10 bases had no gene match. This CDR3 has 15 residues. Germline V gene lookup returns CDR1 SGHRS and CDR2 YFSETQ. Primers: 60 Vbeta forward and 13 Jbeta reverse. The protocol was immunoSEQ multiplex PCR, while the TCRdb copy is restricted to in-frame clones and leaves out a portion. The top ten hold about 9.5% of the sample, which has fewer than 200,000 clones, about 80% seen once. The source of this sequence is a man aged 18 to 35 in good health and CMV-seropositive. The rearrangement uses TRBV5-1 and TRBJ2-1; the match to TRBD2 covers 11 bases. Sequenced material: PBMCs. The CDR3 nucleotides are TGCGCCAGCCTGCCTGGACTAGCGGGTCTAAATGAGCAGTTCTTC. It is translated as CASLPGLAGLNEQFF.